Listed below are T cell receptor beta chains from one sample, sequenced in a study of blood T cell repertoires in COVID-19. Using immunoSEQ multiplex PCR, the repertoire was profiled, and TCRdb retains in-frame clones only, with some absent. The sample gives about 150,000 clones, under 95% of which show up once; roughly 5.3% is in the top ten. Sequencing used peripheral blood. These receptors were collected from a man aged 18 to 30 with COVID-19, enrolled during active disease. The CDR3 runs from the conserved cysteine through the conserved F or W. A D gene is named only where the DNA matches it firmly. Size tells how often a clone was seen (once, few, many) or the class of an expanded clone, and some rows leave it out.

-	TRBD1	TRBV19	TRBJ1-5	CASSPGTGGAYQPQHF	TGTGCCAGTAGTCCAGGGACAGGGGGCGCATATCAGCCCCAGCATTTT
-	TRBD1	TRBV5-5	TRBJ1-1	CASSTYRGMNTEAFF	TGTGCCAGCAGCACTTACAGGGGCATGAACACTGAAGCTTTCTTT
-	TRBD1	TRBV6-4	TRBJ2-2	CASSEQGANTGELFF	TGTGCCAGCAGTGAACAGGGGGCGAACACCGGGGAGCTGTTTTTT
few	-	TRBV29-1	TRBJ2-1	CSAGGPVYNEQFF	TGCAGCGCCGGGGGTCCTGTCTACAATGAGCAGTTCTTC
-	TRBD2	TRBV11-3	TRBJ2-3	CASSGRLAGGTDTQYF	TGTGCCAGCAGCGGGAGACTAGCGGGAGGCACAGATACGCAGTATTTT
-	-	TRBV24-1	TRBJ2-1	CATRGLNNEQFF	TGTGCCACCAGAGGACTCAACAATGAGCAGTTCTTC
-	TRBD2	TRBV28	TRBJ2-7	CASSGLAGEERDEQYF	TGTGCCAGCAGTGGACTAGCGGGAGAAGAGCGAGACGAGCAGTACTTC
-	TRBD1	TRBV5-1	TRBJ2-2	CASSLRTGGANTGELFF	TGCGCCAGCAGCTTAAGGACAGGGGGCGCGAACACCGGGGAGCTGTTTTTT
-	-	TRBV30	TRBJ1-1	CAWAGGTEAFF	TGTGCCTGGGCGGGGGGCACTGAAGCTTTCTTT
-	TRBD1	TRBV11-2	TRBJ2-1	CASSKGTGEYNEQFF	TGTGCCAGCAGCAAGGGGACAGGGGAATACAATGAGCAGTTCTTC
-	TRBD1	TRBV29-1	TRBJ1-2	CSTLTGGWVYTF	TGCAGCACCCTAACAGGGGGATGGGTCTACACCTTC
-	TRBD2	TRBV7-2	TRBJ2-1	CASSLSSGRISYNEQFF	TGTGCCAGCAGCCTGTCTAGCGGGAGAATTTCCTACAATGAGCAGTTCTTC